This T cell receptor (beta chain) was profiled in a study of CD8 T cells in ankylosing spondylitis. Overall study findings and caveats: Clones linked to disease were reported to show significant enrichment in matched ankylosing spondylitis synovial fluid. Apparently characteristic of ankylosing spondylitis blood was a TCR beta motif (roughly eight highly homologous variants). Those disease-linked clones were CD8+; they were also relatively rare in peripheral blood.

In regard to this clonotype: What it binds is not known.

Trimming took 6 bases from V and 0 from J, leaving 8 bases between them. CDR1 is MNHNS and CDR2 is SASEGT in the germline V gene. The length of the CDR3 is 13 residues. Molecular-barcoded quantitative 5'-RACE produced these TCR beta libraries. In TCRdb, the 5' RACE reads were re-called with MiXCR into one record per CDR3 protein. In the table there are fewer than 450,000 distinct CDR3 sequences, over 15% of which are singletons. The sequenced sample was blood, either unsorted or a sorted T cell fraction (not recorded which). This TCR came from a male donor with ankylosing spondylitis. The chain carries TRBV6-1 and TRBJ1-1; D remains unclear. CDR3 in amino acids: CASRSPVNTEAFF. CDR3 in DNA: TGTGCCAGCAGGTCGCCGGTGAACACTGAAGCTTTCTTT.